This entry features one T cell receptor (beta chain) sequence. Its antigen target is currently unknown. The read comes to an end 3 residues before the CDR3 does, leaving the germline J gene to fill in the end. These data are taken from a study of TET2 disruption in CD19-targeted CAR T cells (dated by TCRdb to between 2018 and 2020). Study-level background: Sample numbers were set by the original clinical trial design and sample availability, with no additional inclusion criteria. What the research found in general, with its limitations: The conclusions drawn about the patient's CAR T cells were based on extensive analysis of just one subject.

Measured from the cysteine to the phenylalanine, the CDR3 is 15 residues long. The DNA shown is the part of the CDR3 that was read: 36 bases, in frame from base 1. CDR1 and CDR2 (KGHSH, LQKENI) derive from the germline V gene. Deep sequencing of the TCR beta chain was done using the immunoSEQ assay. As for how the authors treated the data: Clonotype frequencies were computed using only productive TCR beta rearrangements. TCRdb took this table from immuneACCESS and kept in-frame rearrangements with V and J called. Such tables lack part of the clones; where checked against another copy, unresolved V genes explain under half of the gap, and the rest is unexplained. For V, J and clone size, that table is used; D and trimming come from the DNA. The table of this sample itemizes tens of thousands of clones. The top ten clonotypes cover less than 2% of the sample. In the paper's terms, the treatment or condition label means: autologous CTL019 cells: CD19 CAR with 4-1BB and CD3 zeta domains. TCR zeta and 4-1BB costimulatory signaling domains were incorporated into the CD19 CAR. T cells for CTL019 manufacturing were collected from peripheral blood by leukapheresis. The DNeasy Blood and Tissue Kit was used to extract genomic DNA from pre-infusion T cells, peripheral blood, or sorted post-infusion T cells.

The source is a man aged 65-85 years with chronic lymphocytic leukemia. This sample comprised CD8- CAR+ T cells sorted from cultured blood T cells, obtained for CD19 CAR T cell therapy. The cell subset or site label for this specimen denotes: CD8-negative CAR-positive T cells from the infusion product. Recombination joined TRBV18 with TRBJ1-2; the D gene is perhaps TRBD1, on 6 matching bases. CDR3 DNA, as far as it was read: TGTGCCAGCTCAGCCAGGACGGACAGTTCCTACGAC. This sequence encodes CASSARTDSSYD. The complete CDR3 sequence is CASSARTDSSYDYTF.